This TCR beta chain came from a study of T cell repertoires in cytomegalovirus infection. Notes on the study in general: Summed public TCR beta family frequency identified CMV carriers bearing the relevant HLA. The ex vivo response was dominated by HLA-C-restricted CMV-specific TCR beta clonotypes.

TCRdb re-called the reads with MiXCR, one entry per CDR3 protein. The sample yields about 920,000 distinct CDR3 sequences, around 32% seen once. The CDR3 is 15 residues long. V was trimmed by 2 bases and J by 9 bases, leaving 16 bases between them. CDR1 is SGHTA and CDR2 is FQGNSA in the germline V gene. At least ten counts were recorded for this clonotype. Its antigen remains unknown. Sequencing was performed on cultured CD8+ T cells from PBMCs, taken from culture after CMV antigen stimulation. This chain connects TRBV7-2 to TRBJ2-2; D perhaps matches TRBD1 (6 bases). The receptor was isolated from a human donor in good health (CMV status not recorded). Some clones in this sample may be carry-over from other donors' samples. The CDR3 is CASSLSWDNAWELFF. The CDR3 DNA follows: TGTGCCAGCAGCTTATCGTGGGACAATGCGTGGGAGCTGTTTTTT.